These 28 T cell receptor delta chains were all obtained from the same sample, sequenced in a study of gamma-delta T cells after stem cell transplantation. TCRdb reanalyzed the RT-PCR reads using CATT. The sample contains thousands of delta-chain clones, approximately 1.9% of which appear only once. Sample: gamma-delta T cells. The source is a human donor. It is not recorded whose cells these are; they may come from a transplant donor.

In its sample, this clone ranks as medium-sized. The V and J genes are TRDV2 and TRDJ1, with D hard to call. The V and J ends lost 3 bases and 0 bases respectively, with 13 bases between them. The CDR3 sequence is 15 residues long. The V gene's germline CDR1 is GEAIGNYY and CDR2 EKD. The CDR3 coding sequence is TGTGCCTGTGACCCACTCGGGGTATACACCGATAAACTCATCTTT. Its protein product is CACDPLGVYTDKLIF.

For this clone: TCRdb attributes to this sequence the protein of a much larger clone, which differs from the DNA translation at residue 8; a read error is likely, and the protein displayed is translated from the DNA. The CDR3 here is CACDTVGPPGTDKLIF. DNA of the CDR3: TGTGCCTGTGACACCGTGGGACCCCCAGGGACCGATAAACTCATCTTT. The rearrangement links TRDV2 to TRDJ1; D gene unclear. Germline V gene lookup returns CDR1 GEAIGNYY and CDR2 EKD. The length of the CDR3 is 16 residues. V gave up 0 bases and J gave up 2 bases, with 15 bases separating them.

Notes on this clone: This DNA's translation and the protein TCRdb lists, from a much larger clone, do not match at residue 5, likely due to a read error; the protein shown is translated from the DNA. The chain links TRDV2 to TRDJ1; no definite D call. With 3 bases removed from V and 6 bases from J, the gap between germline ends came to 22 bases. From germline, CDR1 is GEAIGNYY and CDR2 EKD. The CDR3 contains 16 residues. The CDR3 DNA reads TGTGCCTGTGACGCCGTCTCTCCGGGGCAACTACATAAACTCATCTTT. It translates to CACDAVSPGQLHKLIF.

In this sample, this clone turned up a few times. The protein TCRdb lists belongs to a much larger clone and differs from this DNA's translation at residue 6, which points to a read error; the protein shown is made from the DNA. V and J are TRDV2 and TRDJ1; 8 nucleotides agree with TRDD3. The CDR3 contains 18 residues. Germline V gives CDR1 GEAIGNYY, CDR2 EKD. V lost 3 bases, J lost 1 base, and 15 bases stayed unmatched. The CDR3 loop is CACDGLLGDTFGTDKLIF. DNA of the CDR3: TGTGCCTGTGACGGGCTCTTAGGGGATACTTTCGGCACCGATAAACTCATCTTT.

As for this clone: A far more abundant clone sits one base away, making this likely a read error. Other DNA sequences within the sample encode an identical CDR3. The chain couples TRDV2 to TRDJ1; 10 bases line up with TRDD3. This CDR3 comprises 15 residues. Unmatched junction bases numbered 8, after V lost 3 bases and J lost 5 bases. CDR1 and CDR2 from the germline V gene are GEAIGNYY and EKD. The CDR3 is CACDLLGDWTDKLIF. In DNA, the CDR3 is TGTGCCTGTGACTTACTGGGGGATTGGACTGATAAACTCATCTTT.

By share, this clone counts as medium-sized. This chain links TRDV2 with TRDJ1; D is ambiguous. CDR1 and CDR2 from the germline V gene are GEAIGNYY and EKD. The CDR3 is 14 amino acids. Trimming removed 3 bases from V and 0 bases from J, with 10 bases in between. CDR3 region: CACDPLMYTDKLIF. The DNA for the CDR3 is TGTGCCTGTGACCCACTGATGTACACCGATAAACTCATCTTT.

This clone was detected a few times. Translating this DNA gives a protein that differs at residue 10 from the TCRdb one, which belongs to a much larger clone; a read error is likely, and the protein shown is this translation. The genes are TRDV2 and TRDJ1; TRDD3 is a possible D gene (5 bases). Per the germline V gene, CDR1 is GEAIGNYY and CDR2 is EKD. The CDR3 extends over 16 amino acids. The V gene lost 0 bases and the J gene lost 0 bases, with 13 bases spanning the gap. The CDR3 loop is CACDTVGPRHTDKLIF. Here the CDR3 DNA reads TGTGCCTGTGACACCGTGGGGCCTAGGCACACCGATAAACTCATCTTT.

This clone was found a few times. This likely came from a read error, as a far larger clone is one base away. Other DNA sequences in the same sample also yield this CDR3. V gene TRDV2 combines with J gene TRDJ3, with 8 bases lining up with TRDD3. This CDR3 is 19 amino acids long. Germline-derived CDR1 and CDR2 are GEAIGNYY and EKD. The CDR3 loop reads CACDKLGEPSSWDTRQMFF. In DNA, the CDR3 is TGTGCCTGTGACAAGCTGGGGGAGCCAAGCTCCTGGGACACCCGACAGATGTTCTTC.

Concerning this clone: The protein TCRdb lists belongs to a much larger clone and differs from this DNA's translation at residue 7, which points to a read error; the protein shown is made from the DNA. The chain couples TRDV2 to TRDJ1; unclear D gene. The CDR3 extends over 15 amino acids. V lost 1 base and J lost 0, with 11 bases in between. Germline V CDR1 and CDR2: GEAIGNYY, EKD. This chain's CDR3 is CACDTLPGYTDKLIF. The CDR3 DNA is TGTGCCTGTGACACTCTCCCGGGGTACACCGATAAACTCATCTTT.

Points on this clone: The TCRdb protein comes from a much larger clone and disagrees with this DNA's translation at residue 5, likely due to a read error; the protein given here is derived from the DNA. This sequence joins TRDV2 and TRDJ1, with 12 positions matching TRDD3. With 2 bases clipped from V and 0 bases from J, the junction kept 15 bases outside the gene matches. The CDR3 sequence is 20 residues long. Germline V gene data show CDR1 as GEAIGNYY and CDR2 as EKD. The CDR3 region has the DNA TGTGCCTGTGACAACATACTGGGGGATACTACCAAAACGTACACCGATAAACTCATCTTT. Its translation is CACDNILGDTTKTYTDKLIF.

The table lists this clone with a few counts. TCRdb's listed protein matches a much larger clone and diverges from this DNA's translation at residue 12, likely through a read error; the protein shown comes from the DNA. The V call is TRDV2, the J call TRDJ1; D may be TRDD2 (5 bases). CDR1 is GEAIGNYY and CDR2 is EKD in the germline V gene. V was shortened by 0 bases and J by 3 bases, with 19 bases between the two germline ends. The CDR3 has 17 residues. CDR3 in amino acids: CACDTIPPGTGADKLIF. In DNA, the CDR3 is TGTGCCTGTGACACCATTCCTCCTGGCACGGGAGCCGATAAACTCATCTTT.

This chain uses TRDV2 with TRDJ1; 13 nucleotides match TRDD3. Germline CDR1 reads GEAIGNYY; CDR2 reads EKD. The CDR3 length is 19 residues. V was pared by 0 bases and J by 1 base, with 10 bases of the junction left unmatched. The CDR3 DNA follows: TGTGCCTGTGACACCTTAGTACTGGGGGATACGCTTAGCACCGATAAACTCATCTTT. Amino acid sequence: CACDTLVLGDTLSTDKLIF.

This clone was counted only a few times. The protein in TCRdb stems from a much larger clone and differs at residue 4 from this DNA's translation, likely a read error; here the protein is translated from the DNA. This chain joins TRDV2 and TRDJ1; D unclear. V was shortened by 5 bases and J by 4 bases, with 13 bases between the two germline ends. This CDR3 has 13 residues. Germline CDR1 is GEAIGNYY and CDR2 is EKD. The CDR3 DNA reads TGTGCCTGTGCCGCTGTGATGGGCGATAAACTCATCTTT. Protein sequence: CACAAVMGDKLIF.

This clone has more than one count but fewer than ten. The V and J genes are TRDV2 and TRDJ1, with 9 bases fitting TRDD3. The germline V gene has CDR1 GEAIGNYY and CDR2 EKD. This CDR3 region has 19 residues. V lost 0 bases to trimming and J lost 2 bases; unmatched junction nucleotides: 15. The CDR3 reads CACDTVSGLGDPPTDKLIF. Here the CDR3 DNA reads TGTGCCTGTGACACCGTCTCGGGTCTGGGGGATCCACCGACCGATAAACTCATCTTT.

This clone was detected only a few times. This probably arose from a read error, given a far larger clone one base away. In the same sample, other DNA sequences code for this CDR3. The gene calls are TRDV2 and TRDJ1; the D call may be TRDD2 or TRDD3 (6 bases each). This CDR3 region has 15 residues. Trimming took 2 bases from V and 6 from J, leaving 18 bases between them. Germline V gives CDR1 GEAIGNYY, CDR2 EKD. The CDR3 spells CACDNVGGPSNKLIF. CDR3 nucleotides: TGTGCCTGTGACAACGTTGGGGGCCCTTCCAATAAACTCATCTTT.

In regard to this clone: TCRdb's entry gives the protein of a much larger clone, which mismatches this DNA's translation at residue 15, likely from a read error; the protein reported here is translated from the DNA. The chain uses TRDV2 and TRDJ1; 12 bases are a match to TRDD3. CDR3 length: 17 residues. The germline CDR1 and CDR2 sequences are GEAIGNYY and EKD. The CDR3 spells CACDRLGDTPGTDKPIF. The CDR3 DNA is TGTGCCTGTGACAGGCTGGGGGATACGCCGGGCACCGATAAACCCATCTTT.

This clone is medium-sized (0.01 to 0.1%). The chain employs TRDV2 and TRDJ1, with D perhaps TRDD3 (6 bases). This CDR3 has 15 residues. Germline values: CDR1 GEAIGNYY, CDR2 EKD. V lost 0 bases and J 0 bases, leaving 10 bases between the germline ends. CDR3 loop: CACDTVGVYTDKLIF. CDR3 nucleotide sequence: TGTGCCTGTGACACCGTGGGGGTGTACACCGATAAACTCATCTTT.

This clone was observed many times. This rearrangement joins TRDV2 to TRDJ3, with 9 bases identical to TRDD3. This CDR3 is built from 19 residues. CDR1 and CDR2 from the germline V gene are GEAIGNYY and EKD. The V gene end was trimmed by 3 bases and the J gene end by 0 bases; junction bases not matched to a gene: 8. The DNA of the CDR3 is TGTGCCTGTGACCGTACTGGGGGACCGAGCTCCTGGGACACCCGACAGATGTTTTTC. It translates to CACDRTGGPSSWDTRQMFF.

As concerns this clone: A far larger clone differs by one base, so this is likely a read error. In the same sample, other DNA sequences code for this CDR3. The rearrangement uses TRDV2 and TRDJ1; no clear D. This CDR3 spans 14 amino acids. Trimming shortened V by 3 bases and J by 2 bases, and 12 bases separated the two germline ends. Germline CDR1 GEAIGNYY, CDR2 EKD. DNA of the CDR3: TGTGCCTGTGACTGGGCTGGTGGTACCGATAAACTCATCTTT. Its protein product is CACDWAGGTDKLIF.

Points on this clone: This DNA's translation differs at residue 3 from TCRdb's protein, which comes from a much larger clone; a read error is likely, and the protein shown is translated from the DNA. CDR3 coding DNA: TGTGCCCGTGACACCGTCACTGGGGGATACGAAGCCGATAAACTCATCTTT. It encodes CARDTVTGGYEADKLIF. J is TRDJ1 and V is TRDV2, with 13 bases aligning to TRDD3. The CDR3 contains 17 residues. Germline CDR1 is GEAIGNYY and CDR2 is EKD.

Points on this clone: A far larger clone lies a single base away; this is likely a read error. Within the sample, other DNA sequences also encode this same CDR3. The gene calls are TRDV2 and TRDJ1; 12 bases agree with TRDD3. The CDR3 totals 18 residues. Looked up from germline, CDR1 is GEAIGNYY and CDR2 is EKD. The DNA for the CDR3 is TGCGCCTGTGACTTCTTACGTACTGGGGGATACTACACCGATAAACTCATCTTT. This encodes CACDFLRTGGYYTDKLIF.

This clone appeared a few times. This may arise from a read error, as a much more abundant clone is one base away. Other DNA sequences of this sample code for an identical CDR3. The V gene is TRDV2, the J gene TRDJ1; 11 bases match TRDD3. The germline CDR1 and CDR2 sequences are GEAIGNYY and EKD. Germline trimming cut 0 bases from V and 3 bases from J; bases unmatched to any gene: 26. The CDR3 loop spans 23 amino acids. CDR3 DNA sequence: TGTGCCTGTGACACCGGGAGGCTACTGGGGGATATGGCCTCAAACCTAATCGCCGATAAACTCATCTTT. Translating it yields CACDTGRLLGDMASNLIADKLIF.

This clone was detected only a few times. The V call is TRDV2, the J call TRDJ1; 13 bases are shared with TRDD3. V lost 3 bases and J lost 4; bases outside the gene matches: 16. CDR3 size: 19 residues. From germline, CDR1 is GEAIGNYY and CDR2 EKD. The CDR3 sequence is CACDPLRTGGYGNFDKLIF. CDR3 coding DNA: TGTGCCTGTGACCCCCTTCGTACTGGGGGATACGGAAACTTCGATAAACTCATCTTT.

About this clone: A single base is all that separates this from a far larger clone, so a read error is likely. This specimen includes other DNA sequences encoding the same CDR3. This chain links TRDV2 with TRDJ1; TRDD3 matches 12 bases. The V gene's germline CDR1 is GEAIGNYY and CDR2 EKD. This CDR3 is 18 amino acids long. Here the CDR3 reads CACDSLLGDTSYTDKLIF. As DNA, the CDR3 is TGTGCCTGTGACTCGTTACTGGGGGATACAAGTTACACCGATAAACTTATCTTT.

Sample share makes this clone large. Other DNA sequences from this sample encode an identical CDR3 as well. This sequence joins TRDV2 and TRDJ1; TRDD3 matches at 13 bases. CDR3 length: 19 amino acids. Looked up from germline, CDR1 is GEAIGNYY and CDR2 is EKD. V shed 3 bases, J shed 3 bases, and the junction held 15 bases outside the gene matches. The CDR3, as DNA: TGTGCCTGTGACCTCATTACTGGGGGATACGCACTTTACCCCGATAAACTCATCTTT. Residues: CACDLITGGYALYPDKLIF.

This clone was recorded a few times. This DNA's translation and the protein TCRdb lists, from a much larger clone, do not match at residue 5, likely due to a read error; the protein shown is translated from the DNA. CDR3 sequence: CACDALGDTAYTDKLIF. CDR3 bases: TGTGCCTGTGACGCGCTGGGGGATACGGCGTACACCGATAAACTCATCTTT. The rearrangement joins TRDV2 to TRDJ1, with TRDD3 identical over 12 bases. The CDR3 contains 17 residues. V dropped 3 bases and J dropped 0; count of bases not matched to a gene: 7. Germline CDR1 reads GEAIGNYY; CDR2 reads EKD.

Remarks on this clone: The protein in TCRdb stems from a much larger clone and differs at residue 7 from this DNA's translation, likely a read error; here the protein is translated from the DNA. This rearrangement joins TRDV2 to TRDJ3; 12 positions match TRDD3. This CDR3 is 21 amino acids long. Looked up from germline, CDR1 is GEAIGNYY and CDR2 is EKD. The V gene end was trimmed by 1 base and the J gene end by 0 bases; junction bases not matched to a gene: 9. CDR3 in DNA: TGTGCCTGTGACACTCCTGCTGGGGGATACGCCCACTCCTGGGACACCCGACAGATGTTTTTC. It specifies CACDTPAGGYAHSWDTRQMFF.

This clone has only a few counts. A far bigger clonotype differs at one base, so this is likely a read error. In the same sample, other DNA sequences code for this CDR3. The CDR3 sequence: CACDRLSGGYAGITDKLIF. CDR3 DNA: TGTGCCTGTGATCGTCTCAGTGGGGGATACGCGGGGATCACCGATAAGCTCATCTTT. V and J are TRDV2 and TRDJ1; 11 bases match TRDD3. CDR1 is GEAIGNYY, CDR2 EKD, per germline. The CDR3 length is 19 residues.